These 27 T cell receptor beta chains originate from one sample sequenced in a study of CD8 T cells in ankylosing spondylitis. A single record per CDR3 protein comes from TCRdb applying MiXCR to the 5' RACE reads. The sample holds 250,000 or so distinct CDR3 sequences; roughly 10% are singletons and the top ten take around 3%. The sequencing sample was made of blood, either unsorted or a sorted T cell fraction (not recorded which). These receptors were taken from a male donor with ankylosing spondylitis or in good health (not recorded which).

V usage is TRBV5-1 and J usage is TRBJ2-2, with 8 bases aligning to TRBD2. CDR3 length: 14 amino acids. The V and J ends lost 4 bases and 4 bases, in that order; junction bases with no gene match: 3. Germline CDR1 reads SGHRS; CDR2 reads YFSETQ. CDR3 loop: CASSEGTSTGELFF. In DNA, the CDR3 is TGCGCCAGCAGCGAGGGGACTAGCACCGGGGAGCTGTTTTTT.

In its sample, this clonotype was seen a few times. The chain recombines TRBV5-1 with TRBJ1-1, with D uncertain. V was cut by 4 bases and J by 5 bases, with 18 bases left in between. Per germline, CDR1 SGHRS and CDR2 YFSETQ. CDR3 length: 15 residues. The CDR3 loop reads CASSLLQGGNTEAFF. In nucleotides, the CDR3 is TGCGCCAGCAGCCTCCTTCAAGGTGGGAATACTGAAGCTTTCTTT.

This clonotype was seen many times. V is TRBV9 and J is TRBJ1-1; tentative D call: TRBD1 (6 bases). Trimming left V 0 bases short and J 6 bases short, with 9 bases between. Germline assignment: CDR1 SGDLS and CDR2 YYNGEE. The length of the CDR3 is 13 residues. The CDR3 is CASSVVEGAEAFF. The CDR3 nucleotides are TGTGCCAGCAGCGTAGTTGAGGGGGCTGAAGCTTTCTTT.

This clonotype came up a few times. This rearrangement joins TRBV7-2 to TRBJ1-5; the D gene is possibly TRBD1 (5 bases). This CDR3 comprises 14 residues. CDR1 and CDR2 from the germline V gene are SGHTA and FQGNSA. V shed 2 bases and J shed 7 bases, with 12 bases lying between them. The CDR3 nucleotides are TGTGCCAGCAGCTTAAAGGGCAGGGACCAGCCCCAGCATTTT. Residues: CASSLKGRDQPQHF.

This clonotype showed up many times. CDR3 region: CSADAGGNYGYTF. The DNA for the CDR3 is TGCAGTGCTGATGCAGGGGGGAACTATGGCTACACCTTC. The rearrangement links TRBV20-1 to TRBJ1-2, with 7 bases lining up with TRBD1. Germline trimming cut 5 bases from V and 2 bases from J; bases unmatched to any gene: 5. The CDR3 covers 13 residues. The germline V gene encodes CDR1 DFQATT and CDR2 SNEGSKA (reference sequence).

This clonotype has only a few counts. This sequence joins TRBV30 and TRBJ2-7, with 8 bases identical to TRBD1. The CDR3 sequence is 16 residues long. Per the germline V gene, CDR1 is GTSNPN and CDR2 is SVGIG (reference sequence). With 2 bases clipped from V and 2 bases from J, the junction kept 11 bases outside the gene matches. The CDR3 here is CAWSKTTGEDPYEQYF. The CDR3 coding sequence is TGTGCCTGGAGTAAAACGACAGGGGAGGACCCCTACGAGCAGTACTTC. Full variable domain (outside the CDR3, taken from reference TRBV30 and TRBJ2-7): SQTIHQWPATLVQPVGSPLSLECTVEGTSNPNLYWYRQAAGRGLQLLFYSVGIGQISSEVPQNLSASRPQDRQFILSSKKLLLSDSGFYLCAWSKTTGEDPYEQYFGPGTRLTVT.

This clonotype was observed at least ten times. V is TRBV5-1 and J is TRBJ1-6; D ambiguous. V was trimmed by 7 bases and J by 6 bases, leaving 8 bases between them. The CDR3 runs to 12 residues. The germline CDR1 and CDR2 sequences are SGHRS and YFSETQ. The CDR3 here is CASSDLNSPLHF. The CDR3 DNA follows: TGCGCCAGCTCGGACCTTAATTCACCCCTCCACTTT.

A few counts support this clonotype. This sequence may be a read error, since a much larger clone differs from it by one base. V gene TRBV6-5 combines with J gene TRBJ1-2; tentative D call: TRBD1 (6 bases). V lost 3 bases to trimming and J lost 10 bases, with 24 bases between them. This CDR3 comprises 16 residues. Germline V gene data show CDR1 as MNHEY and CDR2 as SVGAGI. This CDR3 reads CASSYGVGQGKDDYTF. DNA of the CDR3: TGTGCCAGCAGTTATGGAGTGGGGCAGGGGAAGGATGACTACACCTTC.

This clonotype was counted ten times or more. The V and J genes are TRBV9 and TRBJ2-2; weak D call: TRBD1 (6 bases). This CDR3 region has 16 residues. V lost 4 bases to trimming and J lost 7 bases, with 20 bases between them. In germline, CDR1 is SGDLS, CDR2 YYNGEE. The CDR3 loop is CASSITDRFWVGELFF. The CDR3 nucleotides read TGTGCCAGCAGCATCACCGACAGGTTTTGGGTCGGGGAGCTGTTTTTT.

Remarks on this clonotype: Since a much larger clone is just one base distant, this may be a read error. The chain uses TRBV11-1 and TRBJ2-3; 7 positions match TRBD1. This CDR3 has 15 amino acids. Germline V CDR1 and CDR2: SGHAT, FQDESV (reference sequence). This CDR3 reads CASTRGGRGTDMQYF. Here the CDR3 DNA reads TGTGCCAGCACCCGAGGGGGCAGAGGCACAGATATGCAGTATTTT.

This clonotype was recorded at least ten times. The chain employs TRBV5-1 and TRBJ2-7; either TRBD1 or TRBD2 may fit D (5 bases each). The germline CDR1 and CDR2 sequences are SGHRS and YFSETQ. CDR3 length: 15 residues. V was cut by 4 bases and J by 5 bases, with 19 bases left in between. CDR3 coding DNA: TGCGCCAGCAGCCAATCTGTTGGGACGACTAACGAGCAGTACTTC. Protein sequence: CASSQSVGTTNEQYF.

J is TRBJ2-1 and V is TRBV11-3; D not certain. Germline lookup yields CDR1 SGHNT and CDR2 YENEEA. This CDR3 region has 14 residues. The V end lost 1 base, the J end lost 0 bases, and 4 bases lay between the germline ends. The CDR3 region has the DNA TGTGCCAGCAGCTTAGGCCCCTCCTACAATGAGCAGTTCTTC. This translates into CASSLGPSYNEQFF.

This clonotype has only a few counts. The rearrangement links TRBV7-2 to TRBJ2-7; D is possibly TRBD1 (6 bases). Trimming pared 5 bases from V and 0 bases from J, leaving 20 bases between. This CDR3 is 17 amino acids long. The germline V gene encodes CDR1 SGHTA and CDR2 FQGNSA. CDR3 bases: TGTGCCAGCAGCGGCCGGACAGAATCCTCAAACTCCTACGAGCAGTACTTC. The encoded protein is CASSGRTESSNSYEQYF.

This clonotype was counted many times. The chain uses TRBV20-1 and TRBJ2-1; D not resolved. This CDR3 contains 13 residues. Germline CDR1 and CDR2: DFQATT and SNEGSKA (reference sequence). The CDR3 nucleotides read TGCAGCTCCTTCTTGAGCTCCTACAATGAGCAGTTCTTC. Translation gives CSSFLSSYNEQFF.

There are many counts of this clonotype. This CDR3 is CSASLGQTSPQHF. The CDR3 DNA sequence: TGCAGTGCTAGTCTGGGACAGACTTCGCCCCAGCATTTT. V usage is TRBV20-1 and J usage is TRBJ1-5; TRBD1 matches 7 bases. The CDR3 is 13 amino acids. Trimming at V came to 3 bases and at J to 9 bases, leaving 8 bases not matched to a gene. Germline V gives CDR1 DFQATT, CDR2 SNEGSKA (reference sequence).

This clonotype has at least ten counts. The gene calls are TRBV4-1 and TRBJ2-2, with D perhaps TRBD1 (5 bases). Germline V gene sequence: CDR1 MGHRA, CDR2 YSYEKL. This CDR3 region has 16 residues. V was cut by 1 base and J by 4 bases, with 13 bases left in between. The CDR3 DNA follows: TGCGCCAGCAGCCAAGTCGGACACCCACTCACCGGGGAGCTGTTTTTT. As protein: CASSQVGHPLTGELFF.

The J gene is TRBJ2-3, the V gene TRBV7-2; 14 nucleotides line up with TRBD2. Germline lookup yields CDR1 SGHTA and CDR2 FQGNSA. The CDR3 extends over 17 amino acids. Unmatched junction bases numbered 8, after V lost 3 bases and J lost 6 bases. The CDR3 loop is CASSFPGLAGAGDTQYF. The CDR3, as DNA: TGTGCCAGCAGCTTTCCGGGACTAGCGGGGGCAGGCGATACGCAGTATTTT.

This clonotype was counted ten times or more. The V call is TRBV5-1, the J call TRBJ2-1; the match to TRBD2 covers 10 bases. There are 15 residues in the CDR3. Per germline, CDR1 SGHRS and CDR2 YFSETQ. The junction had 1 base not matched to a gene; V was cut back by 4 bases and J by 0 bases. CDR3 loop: CASSPSGGSYNEQFF. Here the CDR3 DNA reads TGCGCCAGCAGCCCTAGCGGGGGCTCCTACAATGAGCAGTTCTTC.

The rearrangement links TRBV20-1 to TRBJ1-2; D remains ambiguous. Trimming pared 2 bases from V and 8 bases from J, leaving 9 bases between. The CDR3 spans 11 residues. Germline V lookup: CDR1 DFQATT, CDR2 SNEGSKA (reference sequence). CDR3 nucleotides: TGCAGTGCTAGAACCGGGAAGGGCTACACCTTC. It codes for CSARTGKGYTF.

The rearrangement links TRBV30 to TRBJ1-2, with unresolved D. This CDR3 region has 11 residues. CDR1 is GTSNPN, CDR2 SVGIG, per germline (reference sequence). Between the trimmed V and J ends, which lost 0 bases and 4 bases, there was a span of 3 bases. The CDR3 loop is CAWSVTYGYTF. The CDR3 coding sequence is TGTGCCTGGAGTGTAACCTATGGCTACACCTTC. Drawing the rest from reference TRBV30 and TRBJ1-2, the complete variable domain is SQTIHQWPATLVQPVGSPLSLECTVEGTSNPNLYWYRQAAGRGLQLLFYSVGIGQISSEVPQNLSASRPQDRQFILSSKKLLLSDSGFYLCAWSVTYGYTFGSGTRLTVV.

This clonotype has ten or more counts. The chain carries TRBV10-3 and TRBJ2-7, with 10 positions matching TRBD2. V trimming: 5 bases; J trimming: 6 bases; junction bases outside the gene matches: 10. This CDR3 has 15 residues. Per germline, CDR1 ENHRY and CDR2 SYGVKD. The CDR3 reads CAISNLGLAGAEQYF. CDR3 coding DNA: TGTGCCATCAGTAACCTGGGGCTAGCGGGAGCCGAGCAGTACTTC.

The CDR3 DNA sequence: TGTGCCAGCAGCCAAGGGCGACTAGCGAGCGCCGAGACCCAGTACTTC. It yields the protein CASSQGRLASAETQYF. The genes are TRBV3-1 and TRBJ2-5; TRBD2 matches 8 bases. The germline V gene encodes CDR1 LGHDT and CDR2 YNNKEL (reference sequence). Trimming took 1 base from V and 5 from J; bases not matched to a gene: 9. The CDR3 loop spans 16 amino acids.

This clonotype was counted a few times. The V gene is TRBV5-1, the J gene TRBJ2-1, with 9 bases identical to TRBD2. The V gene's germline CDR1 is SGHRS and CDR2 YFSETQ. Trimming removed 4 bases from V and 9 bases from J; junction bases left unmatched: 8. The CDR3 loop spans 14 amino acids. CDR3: CASSGASGNSEQFF. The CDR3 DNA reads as TGCGCCAGCAGCGGGGCTAGCGGGAATAGTGAGCAGTTCTTC. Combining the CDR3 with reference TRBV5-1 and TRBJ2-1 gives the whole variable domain KAGVTQTPRYLIKTRGQQVTLSCSPISGHRSVSWYQQTPGQGLQFLFEYFSETQRNKGNFPGRFSGRQFSNSRSEMNVSTLELGDSALYLCASSGASGNSEQFFGPGTRLTVL.

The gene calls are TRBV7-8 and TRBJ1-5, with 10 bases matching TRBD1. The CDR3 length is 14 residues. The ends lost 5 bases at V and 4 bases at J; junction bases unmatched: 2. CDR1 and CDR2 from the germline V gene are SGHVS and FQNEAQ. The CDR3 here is CASSTDRGNQPQHF. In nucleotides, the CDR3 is TGTGCCAGCAGCACGGACAGGGGGAATCAGCCCCAGCATTTT.

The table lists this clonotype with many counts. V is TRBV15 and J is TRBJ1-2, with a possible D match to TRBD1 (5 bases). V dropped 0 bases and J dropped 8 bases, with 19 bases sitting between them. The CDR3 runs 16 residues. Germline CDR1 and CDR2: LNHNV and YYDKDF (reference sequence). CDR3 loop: CATSREGPPPGGGYTF. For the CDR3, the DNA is TGTGCCACCAGCAGAGAGGGCCCTCCTCCCGGGGGAGGCTACACCTTC. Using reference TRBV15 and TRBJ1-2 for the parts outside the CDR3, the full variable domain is DAMVIQNPRYQVTQFGKPVTLSCSQTLNHNVMYWYQQKSSQAPKLLFHYYDKDFNNEADTPDNFQSRRPNTSFCFLDIRSPGLGDTAMYLCATSREGPPPGGGYTFGSGTRLTVV.

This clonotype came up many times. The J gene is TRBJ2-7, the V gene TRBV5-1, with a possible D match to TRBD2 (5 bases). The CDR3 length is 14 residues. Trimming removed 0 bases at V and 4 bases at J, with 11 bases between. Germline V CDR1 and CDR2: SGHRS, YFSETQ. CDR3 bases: TGCGCCAGCAGCTTGGCCGCGGGTGAATACGAGCAGTACTTC. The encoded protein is CASSLAAGEYEQYF.

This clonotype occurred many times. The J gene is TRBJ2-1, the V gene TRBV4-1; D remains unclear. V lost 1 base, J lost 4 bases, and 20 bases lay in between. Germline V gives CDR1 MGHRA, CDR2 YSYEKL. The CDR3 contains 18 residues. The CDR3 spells CASSQVKGSHAVYNEQFF. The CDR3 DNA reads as TGCGCCAGCAGCCAAGTTAAGGGATCCCACGCGGTATACAATGAGCAGTTCTTC.